The subject of this entry is one T cell receptor beta chain. Its antigen remains unknown. V gave up 0 bases and J gave up 7 bases; unmatched junction bases: 6. The CDR3 length is 16 residues. Germline-derived CDR1 and CDR2 are LNHNV and YYDKDF (reference sequence). These data originate in a study of T cell responses to AZD1222 COVID-19 vaccine. Study-wide background: Investigators merged groups given second doses at roughly 4 or roughly 12 weeks. Overall study results and limits: Vaccine-related CD4 TCRs covered spike, predominating at 160-218 and 743-854.

The method was immunoSEQ multiplex PCR; TCRdb's version includes in-frame clones alone and lacks a portion of them. The profile shows roughly 96,000 clones, 90% of them singletons. The sample here was peripheral blood, taken on day 0 of AZD1222 vaccination. The TCR originated in an adult in good health. V and J are TRBV15 and TRBJ2-2; 9 positions match TRBD2. The CDR3 reads CATSREVAGDIGELFF. As DNA, the CDR3 is TGTGCCACCAGCAGAGAGGTAGCGGGAGATATCGGGGAGCTGTTTTTT.